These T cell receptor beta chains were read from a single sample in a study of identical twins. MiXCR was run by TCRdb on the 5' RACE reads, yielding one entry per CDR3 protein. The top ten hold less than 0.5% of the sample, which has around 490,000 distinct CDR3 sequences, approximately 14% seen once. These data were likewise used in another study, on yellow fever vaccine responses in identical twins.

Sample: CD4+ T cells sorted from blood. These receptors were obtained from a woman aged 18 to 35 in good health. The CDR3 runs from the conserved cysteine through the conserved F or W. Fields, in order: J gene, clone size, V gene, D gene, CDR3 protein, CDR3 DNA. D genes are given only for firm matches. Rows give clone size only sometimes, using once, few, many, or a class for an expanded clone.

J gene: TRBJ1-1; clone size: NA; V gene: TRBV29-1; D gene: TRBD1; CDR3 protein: CSVESRGIPGMNTEAFF; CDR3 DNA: TGCAGCGTTGAATCCAGGGGGATCCCCGGGATGAACACTGAAGCTTTCTTT
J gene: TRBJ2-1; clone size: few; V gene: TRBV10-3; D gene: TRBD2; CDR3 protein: CAISERLAGSSYNEQFF; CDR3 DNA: TGTGCCATCAGTGAACGGCTAGCGGGGAGCTCCTACAATGAGCAGTTCTTC
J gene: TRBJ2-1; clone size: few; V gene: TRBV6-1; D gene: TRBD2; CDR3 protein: CASRTRLAVYNEQFF; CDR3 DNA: TGTGCCAGCAGGACCAGACTAGCGGTCTACAATGAGCAGTTCTTC
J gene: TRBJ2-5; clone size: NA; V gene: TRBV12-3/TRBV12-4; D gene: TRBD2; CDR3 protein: CASSFGWSTSGAYQETQYF; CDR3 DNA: TGTGCCAGCAGTTTCGGGTGGTCGACTAGCGGGGCGTACCAAGAGACCCAGTACTTC
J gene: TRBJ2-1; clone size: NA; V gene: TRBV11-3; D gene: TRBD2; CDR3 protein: CASSLGLAVDNEQFF; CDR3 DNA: TGTGCCAGCAGCTTAGGACTAGCGGTAGACAATGAGCAGTTCTTC
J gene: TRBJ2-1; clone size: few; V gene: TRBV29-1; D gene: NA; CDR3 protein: CSVVDTRSYNEQFF; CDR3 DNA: TGCAGCGTTGTCGACACCCGCTCCTACAATGAGCAGTTCTTC
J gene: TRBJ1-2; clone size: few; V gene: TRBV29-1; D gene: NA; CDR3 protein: CSVEDDGYGYTF; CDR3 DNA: TGCAGCGTTGAAGATGATGGTTATGGCTACACCTTC
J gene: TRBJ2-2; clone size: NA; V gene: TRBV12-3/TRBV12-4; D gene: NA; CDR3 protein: CASSRGPRELFF; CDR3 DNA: TGTGCCAGCAGTCGGGGGCCCCGGGAGCTGTTTTTT
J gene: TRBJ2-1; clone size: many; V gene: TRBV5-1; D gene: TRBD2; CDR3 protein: CASSLAGIAGGRTYNEQFF; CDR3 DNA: TGCGCCAGCAGCTTGGCCGGTATAGCGGGAGGCCGAACGTACAATGAGCAGTTCTTC
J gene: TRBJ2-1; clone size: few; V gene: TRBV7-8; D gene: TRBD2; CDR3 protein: CASSLAYWAGGTYNEQFF; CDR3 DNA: TGTGCCAGCAGCTTAGCGTACTGGGCGGGGGGGACCTACAATGAGCAGTTCTTC
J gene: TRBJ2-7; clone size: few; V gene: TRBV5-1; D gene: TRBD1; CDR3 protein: CASSPTGGVLVSEQYF; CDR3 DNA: TGCGCCAGCAGCCCCACAGGGGGCGTTTTGGTATCGGAGCAGTACTTC
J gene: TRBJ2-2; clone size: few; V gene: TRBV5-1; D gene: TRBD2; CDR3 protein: CASSLVSGGPGTGELFF; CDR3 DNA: TGCGCCAGCAGCTTGGTTAGCGGGGGCCCGGGGACCGGGGAGCTGTTTTTT
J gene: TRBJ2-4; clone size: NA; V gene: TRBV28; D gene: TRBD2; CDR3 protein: CASSPETSGKDIQYF; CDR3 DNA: TGTGCCAGCAGTCCCGAAACTAGCGGGAAAGACATTCAGTACTTC
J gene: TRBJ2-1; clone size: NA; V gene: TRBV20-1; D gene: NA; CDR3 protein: CSVRRNNEQFF; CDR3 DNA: TGCAGTGTCAGACGGAACAATGAGCAGTTCTTC
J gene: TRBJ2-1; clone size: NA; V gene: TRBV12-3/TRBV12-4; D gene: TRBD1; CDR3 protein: CASSFRPGQVGYNEQFF; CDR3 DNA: TGTGCCAGCAGTTTTCGGCCGGGACAGGTAGGCTACAATGAGCAGTTCTTC
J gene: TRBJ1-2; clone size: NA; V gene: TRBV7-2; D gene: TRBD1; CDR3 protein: CASGRGQGALPGYTF; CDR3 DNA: TGTGCCAGCGGCCGCGGGCAGGGGGCGCTTCCTGGCTACACCTTC
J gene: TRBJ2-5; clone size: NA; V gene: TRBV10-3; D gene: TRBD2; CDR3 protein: CAISGGTSGQETQYF; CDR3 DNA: TGTGCCATCAGTGGTGGGACTAGCGGCCAAGAGACCCAGTACTTC
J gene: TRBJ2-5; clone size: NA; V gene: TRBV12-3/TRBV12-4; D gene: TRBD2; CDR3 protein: CASSLSSGRVQETQYF; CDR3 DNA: TGTGCCAGCAGTTTGTCTAGCGGGAGGGTCCAAGAGACCCAGTACTTC
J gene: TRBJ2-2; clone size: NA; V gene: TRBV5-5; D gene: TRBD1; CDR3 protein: CASSLAGQGAGELFF; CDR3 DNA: TGTGCCAGCAGCTTGGCGGGACAGGGGGCCGGGGAGCTGTTTTTT
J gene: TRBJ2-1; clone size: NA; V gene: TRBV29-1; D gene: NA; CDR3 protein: CSVEAGKVHEQFF; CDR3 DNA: TGCAGCGTTGAAGCCGGTAAGGTTCATGAGCAGTTCTTC
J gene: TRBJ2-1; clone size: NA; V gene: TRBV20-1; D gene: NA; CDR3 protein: CSARISSSYNEQFF; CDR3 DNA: TGCAGTGCTAGAATATCGAGCTCCTACAATGAGCAGTTCTTC
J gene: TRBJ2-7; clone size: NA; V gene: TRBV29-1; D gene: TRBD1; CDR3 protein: CSPGPPGQGSYEQYF; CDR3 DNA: TGCAGCCCAGGGCCCCCGGGACAGGGGTCCTACGAGCAGTACTTC
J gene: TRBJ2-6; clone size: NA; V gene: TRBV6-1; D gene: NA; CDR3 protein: CASSDGVSGANVLTF; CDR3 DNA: TGTGCCAGTAGTGACGGAGTCTCTGGGGCCAACGTCCTGACTTTC
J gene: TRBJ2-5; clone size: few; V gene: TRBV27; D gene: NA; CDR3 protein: CASSNSRTPQETQYF; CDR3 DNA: TGTGCCAGCAGCAATTCCCGGACGCCACAAGAGACCCAGTACTTC
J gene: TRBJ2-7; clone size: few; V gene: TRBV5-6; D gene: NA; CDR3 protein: CASSPLGVDEQYF; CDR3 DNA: TGTGCCAGCAGCCCGCTGGGGGTCGACGAGCAGTACTTC
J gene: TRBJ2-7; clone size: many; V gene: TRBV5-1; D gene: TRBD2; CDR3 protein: CASSRTLAEGEQYF; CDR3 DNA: TGCGCCAGCAGCAGAACACTAGCGGAGGGCGAGCAGTACTTC
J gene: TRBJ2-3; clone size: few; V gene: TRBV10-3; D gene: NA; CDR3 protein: CAISELGVADTQYF; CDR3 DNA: TGTGCCATCAGTGAGCTCGGCGTCGCAGATACGCAGTATTTT
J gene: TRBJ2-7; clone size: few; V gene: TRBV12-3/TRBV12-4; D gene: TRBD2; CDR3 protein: CASSPPLGLVPVYEQYF; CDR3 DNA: TGTGCCAGCAGTCCACCCCTTGGACTAGTCCCAGTCTACGAGCAGTACTTC
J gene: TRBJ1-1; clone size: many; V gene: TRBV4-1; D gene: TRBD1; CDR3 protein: CASSQERTGGTEAFF; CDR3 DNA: TGCGCCAGCAGCCAAGAAAGGACAGGGGGCACTGAAGCTTTCTTT
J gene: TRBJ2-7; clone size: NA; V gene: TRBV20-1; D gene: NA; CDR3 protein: CSATTGSAEQYF; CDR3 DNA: TGCAGTGCTACTACAGGGAGCGCCGAGCAGTACTTC
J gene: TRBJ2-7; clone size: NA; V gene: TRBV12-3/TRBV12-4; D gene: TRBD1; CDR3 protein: CASSGTGYNEQYF; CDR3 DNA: TGTGCCAGCAGCGGGACAGGGTACAACGAGCAGTACTTC
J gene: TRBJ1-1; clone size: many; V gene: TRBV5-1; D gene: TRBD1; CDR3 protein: CASSLDDHGQGGTEAFF; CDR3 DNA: TGCGCCAGCAGCTTGGATGACCACGGACAGGGTGGAACTGAAGCTTTCTTT
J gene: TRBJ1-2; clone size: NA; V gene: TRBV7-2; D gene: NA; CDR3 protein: CASSNPTGNYGYTF; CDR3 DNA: TGTGCCAGCAGCAACCCGACAGGAAACTATGGCTACACCTTC
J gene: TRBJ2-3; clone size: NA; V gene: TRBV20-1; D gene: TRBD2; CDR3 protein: CSALGTTTDTQYF; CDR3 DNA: TGCAGTGCTCTGGGGACTACCACAGATACGCAGTATTTT
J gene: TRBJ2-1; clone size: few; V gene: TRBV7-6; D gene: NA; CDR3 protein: CASTSLGYNEQFF; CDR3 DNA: TGTGCCAGCACCAGCCTCGGCTACAATGAGCAGTTCTTC
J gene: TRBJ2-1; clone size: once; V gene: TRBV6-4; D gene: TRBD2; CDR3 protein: CASSGRGGGAYNEQFF; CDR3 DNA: TGTGCCAGCAGTGGAAGAGGCGGGGGGGCCTACAATGAGCAGTTCTTC
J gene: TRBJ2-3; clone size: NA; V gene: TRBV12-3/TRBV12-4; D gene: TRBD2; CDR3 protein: CASSPLPGLAGADTQYF; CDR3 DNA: TGTGCCAGCAGCCCACTCCCTGGACTAGCGGGGGCAGATACGCAGTATTTT
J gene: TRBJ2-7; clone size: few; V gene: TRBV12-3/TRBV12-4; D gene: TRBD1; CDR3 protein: CASSTDRGLLSYEQYF; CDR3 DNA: TGTGCCAGCAGCACTGACAGGGGGCTACTCTCCTACGAGCAGTACTTC
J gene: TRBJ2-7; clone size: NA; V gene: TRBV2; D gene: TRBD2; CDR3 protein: CASRRSGTSGSYEQYF; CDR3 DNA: TGTGCCAGCAGGAGATCCGGGACTAGCGGGAGTTACGAGCAGTACTTC
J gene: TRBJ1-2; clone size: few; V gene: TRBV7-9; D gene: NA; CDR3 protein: CASSPEAGGGYTF; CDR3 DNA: TGTGCCAGCAGCCCCGAGGCGGGGGGTGGCTACACCTTC
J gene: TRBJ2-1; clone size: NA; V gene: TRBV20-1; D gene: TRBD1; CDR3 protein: CSARPGGYNEQFF; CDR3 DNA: TGCAGTGCTAGACCAGGGGGTTACAATGAGCAGTTCTTC
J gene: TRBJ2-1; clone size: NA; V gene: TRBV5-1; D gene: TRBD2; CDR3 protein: CASSLAVRSGRVLLSDEQFF; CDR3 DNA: TGCGCCAGCAGCTTGGCCGTTCGTAGCGGGAGGGTATTACTGTCGGATGAGCAGTTCTTC
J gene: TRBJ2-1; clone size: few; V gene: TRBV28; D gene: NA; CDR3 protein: CASSLRLVLRFF; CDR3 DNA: TGTGCCAGCAGTTTAAGACTAGTCCTGCGGTTCTTC
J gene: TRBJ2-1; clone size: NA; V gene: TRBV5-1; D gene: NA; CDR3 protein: CASSSGGTSDNEQFF; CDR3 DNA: TGCGCCAGCAGCTCCGGAGGGACTTCGGACAATGAGCAGTTCTTC
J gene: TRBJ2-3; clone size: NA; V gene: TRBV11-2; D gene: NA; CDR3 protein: CASSTSQSTDTQYF; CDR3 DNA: TGTGCCAGCAGCACTAGCCAGTCCACAGATACGCAGTATTTT
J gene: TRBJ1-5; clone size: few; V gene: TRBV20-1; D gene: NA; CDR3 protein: CSAEKYSNQPQHF; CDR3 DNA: TGCAGTGCTGAGAAGTATAGCAATCAGCCCCAGCATTTT
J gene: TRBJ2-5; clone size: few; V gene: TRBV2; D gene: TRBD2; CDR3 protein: CASRTSAKETQYF; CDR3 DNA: TGTGCCTCCCGGACTAGCGCCAAAGAGACCCAGTACTTC
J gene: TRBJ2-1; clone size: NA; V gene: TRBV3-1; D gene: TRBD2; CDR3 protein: CASSQVILAGTNEQFF; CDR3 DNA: TGTGCCAGCAGCCAAGTTATACTAGCGGGGACCAATGAGCAGTTCTTC
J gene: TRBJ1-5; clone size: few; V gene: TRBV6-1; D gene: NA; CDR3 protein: CATSWAYDQPQHF; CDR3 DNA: TGTGCCACCTCGTGGGCCTACGACCAGCCCCAGCATTTT
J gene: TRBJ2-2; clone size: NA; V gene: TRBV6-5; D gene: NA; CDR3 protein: CASSYSWRGSPGELFF; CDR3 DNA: TGTGCCAGCAGTTACTCGTGGAGGGGGTCACCCGGGGAGCTGTTTTTT
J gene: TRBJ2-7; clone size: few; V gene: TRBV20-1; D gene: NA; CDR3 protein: CSARPERSPYEQYF; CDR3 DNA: TGCAGTGCTAGACCCGAGCGGAGCCCCTACGAGCAGTACTTC
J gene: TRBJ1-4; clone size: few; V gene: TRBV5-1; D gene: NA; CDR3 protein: CASTSEGANEKLFF; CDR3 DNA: TGCGCCAGCACCAGCGAGGGGGCTAATGAAAAACTGTTTTTT
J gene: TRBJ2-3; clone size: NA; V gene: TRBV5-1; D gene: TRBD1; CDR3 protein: CASSLVDRVLDTQYF; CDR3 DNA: TGCGCCAGCAGCTTGGTGGACAGGGTGTTAGATACGCAGTATTTT
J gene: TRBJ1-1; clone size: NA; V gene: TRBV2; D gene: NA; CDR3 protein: CASIRPGGMNTEAFF; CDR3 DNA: TGTGCCAGCATACGGCCGGGCGGCATGAACACTGAAGCTTTCTTT
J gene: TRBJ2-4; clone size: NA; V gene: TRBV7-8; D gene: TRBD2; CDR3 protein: CASSSGGTGPAAKNIQYF; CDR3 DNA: TGTGCCAGCAGCTCGGGGGGAACAGGCCCCGCTGCCAAAAACATTCAGTACTTC
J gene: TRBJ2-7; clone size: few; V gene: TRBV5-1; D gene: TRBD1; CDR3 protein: CASSLAGGDRGFDEQYF; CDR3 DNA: TGCGCCAGCAGCTTGGCCGGGGGAGACAGGGGATTCGACGAGCAGTACTTC
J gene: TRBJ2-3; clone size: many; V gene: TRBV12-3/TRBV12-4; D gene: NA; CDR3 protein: CASSPDPRSTDTQYF; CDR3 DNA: TGTGCCAGCAGTCCGGACCCCCGTAGCACAGATACGCAGTATTTT
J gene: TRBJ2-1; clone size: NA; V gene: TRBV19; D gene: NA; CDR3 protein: CASSQGQGHANEQFF; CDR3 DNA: TGTGCCAGTAGCCAAGGGCAGGGGCACGCCAATGAGCAGTTCTTC
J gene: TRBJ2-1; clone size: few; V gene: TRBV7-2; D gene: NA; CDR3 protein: CASSRGPSSYNEQFF; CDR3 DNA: TGTGCCAGCAGCCGCGGGCCCAGCTCCTACAATGAGCAGTTCTTC
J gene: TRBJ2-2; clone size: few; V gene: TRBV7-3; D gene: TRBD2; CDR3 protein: CASSLIGTTHTGELFF; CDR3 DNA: TGTGCCAGCAGCTTAATTGGGACTACACATACCGGGGAGCTGTTTTTT